The text below deals with one TCR beta chain. The PCR contained 60 Vbeta and 13 Jbeta primers. Here immunoSEQ multiplex PCR was the method, and the copy in TCRdb shows in-frame clones only, minus some. The sample contains about 83,000 clones, 81% of which appear only once. The source of the sample is a study of cytomegalovirus exposure and HLA in healthy donors. The CDR3 contains 13 residues. Trimming took off 3 bases at V and 10 bases at J, with 13 bases between the two ends. Germline loops: CDR1 MRHNA, CDR2 SNTAGT. The J gene is TRBJ1-5, the V gene TRBV6-4; D is uncertain. What was sequenced was PBMCs. The source is a woman in her 30s in good health and CMV-seronegative. CDR3 DNA: TGTGCCAGCAGTGAAGTGGGGTCGGGACCCCAGCATTTT. Translation gives CASSEVGSGPQHF.